Listed below are T cell receptor beta chains from one sample, sequenced in a study of CD8 T cells in Susac syndrome. TCRdb analysed the immunoSEQ multiplex PCR reads with MiXCR anew, one entry per CDR3 protein. Seen here are 150,000 to 180,000 distinct CDR3 sequences, around 95% observed once, and the top ten hold 0.13% to 0.15%. What was sequenced was CD8+ T cells from PBMCs. These receptors were taken from a human donor with multiple sclerosis. Each CDR3 is given with its conserved first and last residue. A D gene is named only where the DNA matches it firmly. Clone size is stated in some rows and not others, as once, few, many or a class when expanded.

j_call | clone_size | d_call | v_call | cdr3_nt | cdr3_aa
TRBJ2-4 | - | - | TRBV27 | TGTGCCAGCAGTTCCCCGGGGAACGGGGAAAACATTCAGTACTTC | CASSSPGNGENIQYF
TRBJ1-1 | - | - | TRBV4-1 | TGCGCCAGCAGCGAAGTTTTAGTTGGGCCGATGGCTTTCTTT | CASSEVLVGPMAFF
TRBJ1-1 | - | - | TRBV30 | TGTGCCTGGAGTTTCGGACGGACGAACACTGAAGCTTTCTTT | CAWSFGRTNTEAFF
TRBJ1-4 | - | TRBD1 | TRBV29-1 | TGCAGCGTCGCAATGCAGGGGGTTTACCCTGAAAAACTGTTTTTT | CSVAMQGVYPEKLFF
TRBJ2-5 | - | - | TRBV3-1 | TGTGCCAGCAGCCACCTAACCGGGGAAAAAGAGACCCAGTACTTC | CASSHLTGEKETQYF
TRBJ2-3 | - | - | TRBV20-1 | TGCAGTGCTAGAGAGTGGGTCAGGGGAGGAGATACGCAGTATTTT | CSAREWVRGGDTQYF
TRBJ2-5 | - | TRBD1 | TRBV5-6 | TGTGCCAGCAGCCTTGACAGGGACCAAGAGACCCAGTACTTC | CASSLDRDQETQYF
TRBJ2-5 | - | - | TRBV11-2 | TGTGCCAGCAGCTACGGACAGATCCAAGAGACCCAGTACTTC | CASSYGQIQETQYF
TRBJ1-2 | once | - | TRBV6-5 | TGTGCCAGCAGTCCCTCCGCAGGTTACTATGGCTACACCTTC | CASSPSAGYYGYTF
TRBJ2-1 | - | TRBD2 | TRBV3-1 | TGTGCCAGCAGGGGACTAGCGGTGGATGAGCAGTTCTTC | CASRGLAVDEQFF
TRBJ1-1 | - | - | TRBV20-1 | TGCAGTGCACGTTCCGATAAGGCCACTGAAGCTTTCTTT | CSARSDKATEAFF
TRBJ1-2 | - | TRBD1 | TRBV29-1 | TGCAGCGTCCTGGAGACAGGGCTGGATGGCTACACCTTC | CSVLETGLDGYTF
TRBJ1-2 | - | TRBD1 | TRBV27 | TGTGCCAGCAGTTCCCAGGGGGAGGACTATGGCTACACCTTC | CASSSQGEDYGYTF
TRBJ2-1 | - | TRBD2 | TRBV10-3 | TGTGCCATCGGCCTAGCGGGGTACAATGAGCAGTTCTTC | CAIGLAGYNEQFF
TRBJ2-7 | - | - | TRBV10-3 | TGTGCCATCGGGGAGACCCCGGGACCGGCTTACGAGCAGTACTTC | CAIGETPGPAYEQYF
TRBJ1-1 | - | - | TRBV27 | TGTGCCAGCAGTCCCTCCGGGGCGAACACTGAAGCTTTCTTT | CASSPSGANTEAFF
TRBJ1-2 | - | - | TRBV23-1 | TGCGCCAGCAGACGAGGAGGGTCCTCAGACTACACCTTC | CASRRGGSSDYTF
TRBJ2-3 | - | TRBD2 | TRBV9 | TGTGCCAGCAGCGGACTAGCGGGGGGGCCGACAGATACGCAGTATTTT | CASSGLAGGPTDTQYF
TRBJ2-7 | - | - | TRBV11-2 | TGTGCCAGCAGCTTAGTAGGTCACCGGGACGAGCAGTACTTC | CASSLVGHRDEQYF
TRBJ2-1 | - | - | TRBV2 | TGTGCTACTATGGGGTTGGATGAGCAGTTCTTC | CATMGLDEQFF
TRBJ1-2 | - | - | TRBV7-9 | TGTGCCAGCAGCCCACCTGCGGCGCTTCCCGAGAGGGGCTACACCTTC | CASSPPAALPERGYTF
TRBJ1-1 | - | - | TRBV4-2 | TGTGCCAGCAGCCAAGTATCGGGGACTGAAGCTTTCTTT | CASSQVSGTEAFF
TRBJ2-7 | - | - | TRBV29-1 | TGCAGCTCCCGAGGGGATAACTACGAGCAGTACTTC | CSSRGDNYEQYF
TRBJ2-3 | - | TRBD2 | TRBV6-5 | TGTGCCAGCAGTTACTCGAGGACTAGCGGGGGGAACACAGATACGCAGTATTTT | CASSYSRTSGGNTDTQYF
TRBJ2-7 | - | TRBD2 | TRBV6-2/TRBV6-3 | TGTGCCACGCGCGGGGGATACGAGCAGTACTTC | CATRGGYEQYF
TRBJ2-1 | - | - | TRBV5-6 | TGTGCCAGCAGGCTCCTGGCTAGCGCCTACAATGAGCAGTTCTTC | CASRLLASAYNEQFF
TRBJ2-3 | - | - | TRBV29-1 | TGCAGCGTCGGGGTACCGGGGGACTTCACAGATACGCAGTATTTT | CSVGVPGDFTDTQYF
TRBJ2-7 | - | - | TRBV25-1 | TGTGCCAGCAGCGATGATTACGAGCAGTACTTC | CASSDDYEQYF
TRBJ2-2 | - | - | TRBV29-1 | TGCAGCGTTGCTGGGGTGGCCGGGGAGCTGTTTTTT | CSVAGVAGELFF
TRBJ2-2 | - | - | TRBV7-9 | TGTGCCAGCAGCTTAGTATCCTCTTTACCGAGCGGGGAGCTGTTTTTT | CASSLVSSLPSGELFF
TRBJ1-2 | - | - | TRBV12-3/TRBV12-4 | TGTGCCAGCAGCCAAGACAGGAACTATGGCTACACCTTC | CASSQDRNYGYTF
TRBJ1-4 | - | - | TRBV12-3/TRBV12-4 | TGTGCCAGCAGTTTAACGGGGTTTAATGAAAAACTGTTTTTT | CASSLTGFNEKLFF
TRBJ1-6 | - | - | TRBV14 | TGTGCCAGCAGCCCCGTGGGGACTGCCCCCCTCCACTTT | CASSPVGTAPLHF
TRBJ2-5 | once | TRBD2 | TRBV12-3/TRBV12-4 | TGTGCCAGCAGGTCAACGGGGGGAGAGACCCAGTACTTC | CASRSTGGETQYF
TRBJ1-2 | - | - | TRBV29-1 | TGCAGCATACCCGTGGCAGATGGCTACACCTTC | CSIPVADGYTF
TRBJ1-1 | - | - | TRBV7-2 | TGTGCCAGCAGTTATGCTAGGGAATCAAATGAAGCTTTCTTT | CASSYARESNEAFF
TRBJ2-7 | - | - | TRBV15 | TGTGCCACCAGTCCCGCTAGGCAGGGAGAGCAGTACTTC | CATSPARQGEQYF
TRBJ2-1 | - | - | TRBV13 | TGTGCCAGCCTACCCCCGGGAGCCACCAATGAGCAGTTCTTC | CASLPPGATNEQFF
TRBJ2-5 | - | TRBD2 | TRBV3-1 | TGTGCCAGCAGCCTCCTGGGGGGGGTCTTCCAAGAGACCCAGTACTTC | CASSLLGGVFQETQYF
TRBJ2-3 | few | - | TRBV9 | TGTGCCAGCAGCCTGCACACAGATACGCAGTATTTT | CASSLHTDTQYF
TRBJ2-3 | - | - | TRBV9 | TGTGCCAGCAGCGGAGGGGACGGGAGCACAGATACGCAGTATTTT | CASSGGDGSTDTQYF